One sample yielded the 5 T cell receptor beta chains listed below, sequenced in a study of OX40 agonist ivuxolimab in advanced cancers. Data came from immunoSEQ multiplex PCR; TCRdb stores just in-frame clones and leaves some out. The table lists tens of thousands of clones, roughly nine tenths of them singletons. This sample comprised CD4+ or CD8+ T cells sorted from blood, obtained in a trial of the OX40 agonist ivuxolimab. Source of these receptors: an adult with an advanced solid tumor such as melanoma, head and neck, liver or kidney cancer.

The chain couples TRBV5-6 to TRBJ2-7; D may be TRBD2 (6 bases). The CDR3 runs 13 residues. Trimming removed 4 bases from V and 0 bases from J, with 8 bases in between. Germline loops: CDR1 SGHDT, CDR2 YYEEEE. For the CDR3, the DNA is TGTGCCAGCAGCGCGGGGACCTCCTACGAGCAGTACTTC. This gives the protein CASSAGTSYEQYF.

The genes are TRBV11-2 and TRBJ2-5, with D possibly TRBD2 on 6 matching bases. V dropped 2 bases and J dropped 1 base, with 14 bases sitting between them. The CDR3 consists of 16 residues. The germline CDR1 and CDR2 sequences are SGHAT and FQNNGV. The CDR3 loop is CASSLRAGGFQETQYF. Written as DNA, the CDR3 is TGTGCCAGCAGCTTACGGGCCGGAGGGTTCCAAGAGACCCAGTACTTC.

J is TRBJ1-1 and V is TRBV6-5; D is uncertain. Trimming pared 5 bases from V and 6 bases from J, leaving 13 bases between. The CDR3 length is 13 residues. Germline values: CDR1 MNHEY, CDR2 SVGAGI. The CDR3 coding sequence is TGTGCCAGCAGTCTAGCGAGTGTCTCTGAAGCTTTCTTT. The encoded protein is CASSLASVSEAFF.

The gene calls are TRBV5-4 and TRBJ2-7; D tentatively fits TRBD1 or TRBD2 (5 bases each). Germline-derived CDR1 and CDR2 are SGHNT and YYREEE (reference sequence). V lost 4 bases to trimming and J lost 3 bases, with 11 bases between them. There are 13 residues in the CDR3. The CDR3 DNA sequence: TGTGCCAGCAGCAACGAGGGGTACTACGAGCAGTACTTC. Amino acid sequence: CASSNEGYYEQYF.

This clone was detected only once. The chain couples TRBV29-1 to TRBJ2-5; 7 nucleotides align to TRBD1. Germline assignment: CDR1 SQVTM and CDR2 ANQGSEA. The CDR3 contains 14 residues. The V gene end was trimmed by 0 bases and the J gene end by 5 bases; junction bases not matched to a gene: 6. CDR3 loop: CSVEDTTGTETQYF. CDR3 nucleotides: TGCAGCGTTGAAGACACGACAGGGACGGAGACCCAGTACTTC.